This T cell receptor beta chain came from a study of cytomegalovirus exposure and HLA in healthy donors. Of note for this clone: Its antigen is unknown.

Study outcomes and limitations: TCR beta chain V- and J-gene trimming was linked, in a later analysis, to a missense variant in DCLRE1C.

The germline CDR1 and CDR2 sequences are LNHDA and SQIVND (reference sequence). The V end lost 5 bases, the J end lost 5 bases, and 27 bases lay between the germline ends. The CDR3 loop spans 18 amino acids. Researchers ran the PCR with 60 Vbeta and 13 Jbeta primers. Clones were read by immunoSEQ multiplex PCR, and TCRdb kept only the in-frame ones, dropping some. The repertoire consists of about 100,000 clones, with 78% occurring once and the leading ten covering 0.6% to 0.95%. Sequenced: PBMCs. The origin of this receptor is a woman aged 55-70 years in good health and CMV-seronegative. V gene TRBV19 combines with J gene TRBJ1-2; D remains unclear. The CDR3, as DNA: TGTGCCAGTAGTCCACACCTTCGGGGTTCGGGCAGTACTTATGGCTACACCTTC. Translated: CASSPHLRGSGSTYGYTF.